This T cell receptor beta chain was retrieved from a study of cytomegalovirus exposure and HLA in healthy donors. The wider study: Across 350 to 500 genotyped donors, about 86% landed in the Caucasian-associated ancestry cluster. General observations from the study: Clonal expansion, a later analysis showed, was greater in HLA-associated TCR beta chains than in equally common others. Judged likely to be a sequencing artifact was a cluster of highly shared sequence variants.

This clone appeared a few times. The antigen remains undetermined. The V end lost 2 bases, the J end lost 1 base, and 6 bases lay between the germline ends. The germline gives CDR1 MGHRA, CDR2 YSYEKL. The CDR3 runs 14 residues. The PCR used 60 Vbeta and 13 Jbeta primers. The assay was immunoSEQ multiplex PCR, and TCRdb's table has in-frame clones only and misses some. Among fewer than 200,000 clones listed, around 81% were seen once. The chain joins TRBV4-1 to TRBJ1-3; D ambiguous. Sequenced input: PBMCs. This clonotype was sampled from a woman aged 25 to 39 in good health and CMV-seronegative. The CDR3 sequence is CASSQQVSGNTIYF. Here the CDR3 DNA reads TGCGCCAGCAGCCAACAGGTTTCTGGAAACACCATATATTTT.